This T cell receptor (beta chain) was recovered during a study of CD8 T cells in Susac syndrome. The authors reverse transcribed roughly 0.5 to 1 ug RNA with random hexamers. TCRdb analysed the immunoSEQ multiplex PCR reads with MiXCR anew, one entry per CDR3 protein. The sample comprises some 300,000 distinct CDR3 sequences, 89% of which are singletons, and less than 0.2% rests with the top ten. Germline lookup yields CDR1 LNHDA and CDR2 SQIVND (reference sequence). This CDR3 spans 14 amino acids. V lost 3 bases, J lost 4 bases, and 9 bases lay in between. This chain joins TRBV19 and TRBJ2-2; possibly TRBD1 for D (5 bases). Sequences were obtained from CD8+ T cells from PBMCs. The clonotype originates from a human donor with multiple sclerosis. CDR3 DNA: TGTGCCAGTAGTATTTTAGGGGTCACCGGGGAGCTGTTTTTT. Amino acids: CASSILGVTGELFF.